One and the same sample provided the 27 T cell receptor beta chains below, sequenced in a study of CD8 T cells in Susac syndrome. RNA totalling about 0.45 to 1 ug underwent reverse transcription with random hexamers. TCRdb re-analysed the immunoSEQ multiplex PCR reads in MiXCR, keeping a single row per CDR3 protein. This sample has some 110,000 distinct CDR3 sequences, with approximately 93% found just once. Sequencing used CD8+ T cells from PBMCs. These receptors originate from a human donor with multiple sclerosis.

J is TRBJ2-1 and V is TRBV27; 8 bases are a match to TRBD1. With 7 bases clipped from V and 5 bases from J, the junction kept 7 bases outside the gene matches. The CDR3 loop spans 14 amino acids. Germline lookup yields CDR1 MNHEY and CDR2 SMNVEV (reference sequence). For the CDR3, the DNA is TGTGCCAGCACTTGGGACAGGACCCACAATGAGCAGTTCTTC. Its translation is CASTWDRTHNEQFF.

Written as DNA, the CDR3 is TGTGCTAGTGGTAACCGGGGGGACTATGGCTACACCTTC. This encodes CASGNRGDYGYTF. The chain recombines TRBV12-5 with TRBJ1-2; perhaps TRBD1 as D (5 bases). V dropped 5 bases and J dropped 3 bases, with 10 bases sitting between them. CDR3 size: 13 residues. CDR1 is LGHNT, CDR2 FRNRAP, per germline.

On this clonotype itself: Compared with germline, one end of the junction differs, possibly owing to a read error. This chain uses TRBV30 with TRBJ1-2; unclear D gene. Germline V lookup: CDR1 GTSNPN, CDR2 SVGIG (reference sequence). There are 14 residues in the CDR3. The CDR3 bases are TGTGCCTGGAGTGAGGCAGGACCTAACCATGGCTACACCTTC. This codes for CAWSEAGPNHGYTF.

The sample holds a few counts of this clonotype. CDR3 DNA sequence: TGTGCCAGCAGCAGGGGAGGGAGGAACATTCAGTACTTC. It is translated as CASSRGGRNIQYF. The chain links TRBV6-1 to TRBJ2-4, with D tentatively TRBD2 (7 bases). The V and J ends lost 6 bases and 7 bases respectively, with 13 bases between them. This CDR3 has 13 amino acids. Germline V gives CDR1 MNHNS, CDR2 SASEGT.

The chain carries TRBV14 and TRBJ1-1; possibly TRBD1 for D (5 bases). This CDR3 has 15 residues. Germline CDR1 and CDR2: SGHDN and FVKESK. With 3 bases removed from V and 4 bases from J, the gap between germline ends came to 15 bases. The CDR3 reads CASSHKPRGGTEAFF. In DNA, the CDR3 is TGTGCCAGCAGCCATAAACCCCGGGGGGGCACTGAAGCTTTCTTT.

About this clonotype: At one end the junction does not follow the germline gene, possibly because of a read error. This chain connects TRBV7-7 to TRBJ2-3, with TRBD2 matching over 9 bases. Germline-derived CDR1 and CDR2 are SSHAT and FNYEAQ (reference sequence). The CDR3 totals 18 residues. The CDR3 sequence is CASSSWLSGSHWRDTQYF. The CDR3 region has the DNA TGTGCTAGCAGCTCGTGGCTTAGCGGGAGCCATTGGAGGGATACGCAGTATTTT.

The chain links TRBV19 to TRBJ2-7, with 9 bases lining up with TRBD1. The CDR3 contains 14 residues. CDR1 and CDR2 (germline): LNHDA, SQIVND (reference sequence). J gave up 4 bases and V 10 bases, and 11 bases lay outside the gene matches. The CDR3: CATQDRGWGYEQYF. CDR3 DNA: TGTGCCACCCAGGACAGGGGTTGGGGATACGAGCAGTACTTC.

V gene TRBV7-6 combines with J gene TRBJ1-4; a weak D match, TRBD1 (5 bases). The CDR3 consists of 16 residues. Per germline, CDR1 SGHVS and CDR2 FNYEAQ. The V end was cut by 3 bases, the J end by 0 bases, with 11 bases between. In nucleotides, the CDR3 is TGTGCCAGCAGCTTGGGGACGGTTGCAACTAATGAAAAACTGTTTTTT. It codes for CASSLGTVATNEKLFF.

The rearrangement links TRBV6-5 to TRBJ1-4; no firm D call. The CDR3 consists of 14 residues. The V end lost 6 bases, the J end lost 7 bases, and 15 bases lay between the germline ends. The germline V gene encodes CDR1 MNHEY and CDR2 SVGAGI. In DNA, the CDR3 is TGTGCCAGCAGCTCAGGTAGCTCCAGTGAAAAACTGTTTTTT. This encodes CASSSGSSSEKLFF.

Worth noting for this clonotype: The junction differs from germline at one of its ends, possibly a read error. CDR3 coding DNA: TGCGCCAGCAGTCAAGTAAAGGGCGTTAATGAAAAACTGTTTTTT. It translates to CASSQVKGVNEKLFF. This rearrangement joins TRBV4-1 to TRBJ1-4, with no clear D. Germline CDR1 MGHRA, CDR2 YSYEKL. The CDR3 length is 15 residues.

The V call is TRBV29-1, the J call TRBJ2-1; no firm D call. V gave up 3 bases and J gave up 0 bases, with 12 bases separating them. This CDR3 region has 15 residues. Germline CDR1 and CDR2: SQVTM and ANQGSEA. The CDR3 reads CSVEALQDSYNEQFF. For the CDR3, the DNA is TGCAGCGTTGAGGCCCTGCAGGACTCCTACAATGAGCAGTTCTTC.

The J gene is TRBJ2-7, the V gene TRBV5-4, with D maybe TRBD2 (5 bases). Germline CDR1 is SGHNT and CDR2 is YYREEE (reference sequence). The CDR3 contains 13 residues. Trimming stripped 0 bases from V and 5 bases from J, with 9 bases between. CDR3 region: CASSLGGIHEQYV. For the CDR3, the DNA is TGTGCCAGCAGCTTGGGAGGGATCCACGAGCAGTACGTC.

The rearrangement joins TRBV13 to TRBJ2-3, with TRBD1 matching over 9 bases. The CDR3 contains 15 residues. The V and J ends lost 4 bases and 6 bases, in that order; junction bases with no gene match: 8. Germline lookup yields CDR1 PRHDT and CDR2 FYEKMQ (reference sequence). CDR3 residues: CASSWALQGADTQYF. CDR3 DNA: TGTGCCAGCAGCTGGGCCCTACAGGGGGCGGATACGCAGTATTTT. Filled out from reference TRBV13 and TRBJ2-3, the complete variable domain reads AAGVIQSPRHLIKEKRETATLKCYPIPRHDTVYWYQQGPGQDPQFLISFYEKMQSDKGSIPDRFSAQQFSDYHSELNMSSLELGDSALYFCASSWALQGADTQYFGPGTRLTVL.

The chain combines TRBV27 with TRBJ2-1; 8 nucleotides align to TRBD1. Germline trimming cut 6 bases from V and 5 bases from J; bases unmatched to any gene: 9. Germline V gives CDR1 MNHEY, CDR2 SMNVEV (reference sequence). The CDR3 runs 15 residues. The CDR3: CASSLYRGEDNEQFF. DNA for the CDR3: TGTGCCAGCAGCTTGTACAGGGGGGAGGACAATGAGCAGTTCTTC.

The chain employs TRBV6-4 and TRBJ2-1; D is uncertain. The CDR3 is made up of 13 amino acids. V dropped 0 bases and J dropped 7 bases, with 7 bases sitting between them. CDR1 is MRHNA and CDR2 is SNTAGT in the germline V gene. The CDR3 sequence: CASSDSSENEQFF. CDR3 DNA sequence: TGTGCCAGCAGTGACTCGAGTGAGAATGAGCAGTTCTTC.

The genes are TRBV2 and TRBJ2-7, with 8 bases fitting TRBD2. V shed 4 bases and J 2 bases; nucleotides not matched to a gene: 4. Germline CDR1 SNHLY, CDR2 FYNNEI. The CDR3 totals 14 residues. For the CDR3, the DNA is TGTGCCAGCAGTGTAGCGGGACCCACCTACGAGCAGTACGTC. It translates to CASSVAGPTYEQYV.

CDR3 DNA: TGTGCCAGCAGTTTGGACTCTGGGGCCAACGTCCTGACTTTC. Residues: CASSLDSGANVLTF. J is TRBJ2-6 and V is TRBV12-3 or TRBV12-4, with D hard to call. The length of the CDR3 is 14 residues. Between the trimmed V and J ends, which lost 3 bases and 0 bases, there was a span of 3 bases.

The J gene is TRBJ2-3, the V gene TRBV7-9; no reliable D call. The germline V gene has CDR1 SEHNR and CDR2 FQNEAQ (reference sequence). V lost 2 bases to trimming and J lost 0 bases, with 12 bases between them. This CDR3 comprises 16 residues. The CDR3 DNA sequence: TGTGCCAGCAGCTTAATAAGGAGCAGGAGCACAGATACGCAGTATTTT. Translation gives CASSLIRSRSTDTQYF.

The V gene is TRBV20-1, the J gene TRBJ2-4, with 9 bases identical to TRBD1. V shed 1 base, J shed 0 bases, and the junction held 7 bases outside the gene matches. From germline, CDR1 is DFQATT and CDR2 SNEGSKA (reference sequence). CDR3 size: 17 residues. This CDR3 reads CSARATGTGLAKNIQYF. DNA for the CDR3: TGCAGTGCTAGAGCCACCGGGACAGGGTTAGCCAAAAACATTCAGTACTTC.

J is TRBJ2-4 and V is TRBV5-4, with D possibly matching TRBD1 (6 bases). Trimming left V 0 bases short and J 7 bases short, with 11 bases between. Germline values: CDR1 SGHNT, CDR2 YYREEE (reference sequence). This CDR3 is built from 14 residues. CDR3 DNA: TGTGCCAGCAGCTTGGCAGGGGAAGGGAACATTCAGTACTTC. Translating gives CASSLAGEGNIQYF.

The rearrangement uses TRBV6-2 or TRBV6-3 and TRBJ2-3; no definite D call. The length of the CDR3 is 13 residues. The V gene's germline CDR1 is MNHEY and CDR2 SVGEGT. Trimming pared 2 bases from V and 4 bases from J, leaving 7 bases between. CDR3 DNA sequence: TGTGCCAGCAGTTACGCTCGAGCAGATACGCAGTATTTT. Amino acids: CASSYARADTQYF.

The chain links TRBV28 to TRBJ2-3; D remains unclear. V was shortened by 6 bases and J by 4 bases, with 23 bases between the two germline ends. This CDR3 is 17 amino acids long. Germline V gene lookup returns CDR1 MDHEN and CDR2 SYDVKM. CDR3 sequence (DNA): TGTGCCAGCAGGTCCTCTCTGAAAGGTTGGGATTCAGATACGCAGTATTTT. It translates to CASRSSLKGWDSDTQYF.

This clonotype was seen just once. The chain links TRBV13 to TRBJ1-3, with D tentatively TRBD1 (6 bases). The CDR3 runs 16 residues. Trimming pared 3 bases from V and 0 bases from J, leaving 12 bases between. Germline-derived CDR1 and CDR2 are PRHDT and FYEKMQ (reference sequence). CDR3 sequence: CASSLMGQSSGNTIYF. As DNA, the CDR3 is TGTGCCAGCAGCTTGATGGGACAAAGCTCTGGAAACACCATATATTTT.

The V and J genes are TRBV6-1 and TRBJ1-1, with 8 bases fitting TRBD1. The germline V gene encodes CDR1 MNHNS and CDR2 SASEGT. Trimming cost V 8 bases and J 5 bases; bases outside gene matches: 4. CDR3 size: 12 residues. As DNA, the CDR3 is TGTGCCAGCCTCGACAGGGGAACTGAAGCTTTCTTT. It is translated as CASLDRGTEAFF.

The rearrangement joins TRBV15 to TRBJ2-4; D could derive from TRBD1 or TRBD2 (6 bases each). This CDR3 region has 16 residues. V was cut by 3 bases and J by 0 bases, with 12 bases left in between. CDR1 is LNHNV, CDR2 YYDKDF, per germline (reference sequence). The CDR3 DNA sequence: TGTGCCACCAGCAGGTCAAGGGGGGAAGCCAAAAACATTCAGTACTTC. This sequence encodes CATSRSRGEAKNIQYF.

The chain combines TRBV3-1 with TRBJ2-3; unclear D gene. Germline V gives CDR1 LGHDT, CDR2 YNNKEL (reference sequence). The CDR3 is 13 amino acids. V gave up 4 bases and J gave up 4 bases, with 9 bases separating them. The CDR3 region has the DNA TGTGCCAGCAGCCCACTTGTAGCAGATACGCAGTATTTT. This encodes CASSPLVADTQYF.

This clonotype appeared a single time. V and J are TRBV7-9 and TRBJ1-2; 8 bases are a match to TRBD1. Germline CDR1 SEHNR, CDR2 FQNEAQ (reference sequence). The V and J ends lost 4 bases and 4 bases, in that order; junction bases with no gene match: 8. The CDR3 length is 15 residues. The CDR3 reads CASSSYRGSSYGYTF. For the CDR3, the DNA is TGTGCCAGCAGCTCCTACAGGGGGAGTAGCTATGGCTACACCTTC.